The source of this TCR beta chain is a study of T-cell reconstitution after alpha-beta-depleted transplantation in children. It was with unique molecular identifiers that the TCRbeta library was prepared. Each CDR3 protein gets one entry after TCRdb re-called the PCR reads with MiXCR. The sample consists of 500,000 or so distinct CDR3 sequences, about 31% of them appearing once. Trimming removed 6 bases from V and 5 bases from J, with 13 bases in between. This CDR3 has 12 residues. Germline V gene lookup returns CDR1 DFQATT and CDR2 SNEGSKA (reference sequence). This sequence joins TRBV20-1 and TRBJ2-5, with D possibly being TRBD1 (5 bases). The sequence was collected from a human donor who donated a stem cell graft to a child with aplastic anemia. Here the sequenced sample was PBMCs from the stem cell graft donor, taken from the stem cell graft. The CDR3 sequence is CSASDSGETQYF. The CDR3 region has the DNA TGCAGTGCGAGTGACAGTGGCGAGACCCAGTACTTC.